This T cell receptor (beta chain) stems from a study of T cells in tuberculosis. Thawed, overnight-rested PBMC were stained with GMM-loaded CD1B tetramer, viability dye and anti-CD3, then sorted. C32 glucose monomycolate from Rhodococcus equi was loaded onto the CD1B tetramers. CD14-expressing monocytes were removed from PBMC before cryopreservation and sorting. Approximately 95,000 tetramer-negative cells were sorted from each donor. This clone was picked up one time. Using immunoSEQ multiplex PCR, the repertoire was profiled, and TCRdb retains in-frame clones only, with some absent. This sample has about 88,000 clones, with approximately 91% found just once. General study points: Some low-affinity tetramer-binding T cells may be absent from this sample.

Germline assignment: CDR1 LNHDA and CDR2 SQIVND (reference sequence). The V end was cut by 4 bases, the J end by 7 bases, with 5 bases between. The CDR3 loop spans 11 amino acids. The source material was CD1b-GMM tetramer-negative cells sorted from PBMCs. J is TRBJ2-1 and V is TRBV19; D call uncertain. The clonotype comes from an adult woman with latent tuberculosis. The CDR3 sequence is CASSTKNEQFF. CDR3 sequence (DNA): TGTGCCAGTAGTACCAAAAATGAGCAGTTCTTC.